These 23 T cell receptor gamma chains came from one sample sequenced in a study of Vδ1+ human thymocytes (dated by TCRdb to 2016 to 2018). What the work shows at the level of the full study, not this receptor alone: Thymic TRG and TRD repertoires appeared highly polyclonal with Gaussian CDR3 length distributions, unlike oligoclonal peripheral blood repertoires.

For these receptors, no antigen is known. Sequencing relied on an Illumina MiSeq. RNA was isolated using the RNeasy mini kit, and reverse transcription was performed with Superscript III. CDR3 amplicons were generated by multiplex PCR with pooled V-gene forward primers and a constant-region reverse primer carrying Illumina adaptor overhangs. Identical DNA sequences were merged into single rows after TCRdb reprocessed the public reads with CATT. Within this sample are approximately 9,400 gamma-chain clones, with 55% to 60% of them counted one time only. Approximately 1.3% of the sample lies in the top ten. Sequencing was performed on Vdelta1+ gamma-delta thymocytes from the thymus. The cell subset or site label, as the study defines it: FACS-sorted CD3+ TCRalphabeta- TCRVdelta1+ TCRVdelta2- thymocytes. The receptors come from a girl less than two years old who had congenital heart surgery.

This clone was seen a single time. The chain joins TRGV9 to TRGJP1. TCRdb is silent on the J gene; assignment here came from matching the DNA to germline. CDR3 length: 15 amino acids. CDR1 and CDR2 (germline): GITISATS, ISYDGTV (reference sequence). The J segment lost 1 base and the V segment lost 2 bases, leaving 4 bases of the junction unmatched. The CDR3 is CALWEDSTTGWFKIF. Written as DNA, the CDR3 is TGTGCCTTGTGGGAGGACTCTACCACTGGTTGGTTCAAGATATTT.

The chain is built from TRGV2 and TRGJP2. TCRdb gives no J gene; it was assigned here by matching the DNA to germline. With 2 bases clipped from V and 6 bases from J, the junction kept 6 bases outside the gene matches. The CDR3 is 14 amino acids. The germline CDR1 and CDR2 sequences are EGSNGY and YDSYNSKV. This CDR3 reads CATWDDGRDWIKTF. In DNA, the CDR3 is TGTGCCACCTGGGACGACGGTCGTGATTGGATCAAGACGTTT.

The chain recombines TRGV4 with TRGJ1 or TRGJ2. TCRdb gives no J gene; it was assigned here by matching the DNA to germline. CDR1 is EGSTGY and CDR2 is YDSYTSSV in the germline V gene. There are 15 residues in the CDR3. The V segment lost 2 bases and the J segment 6 bases; nucleotides outside the gene matches: 13. CDR3 coding DNA: TGTGCCACCTGGGATGTGACGTGGGGGACTTATAAGAAACTCTTT. It specifies CATWDVTWGTYKKLF.

No V gene was called, though TRGJ1 or TRGJ2 was called as the J gene. The CDR3 sequence is 13 residues long. CDR3 in DNA: TGTGCCACCTGGGATGGGCTTATCTGTAAGAAACTCTTT. Translated, it gives CATWDGLICKKLF.

There are a few counts of this clone. This rearrangement joins TRGV9 to TRGJ1 or TRGJ2. The J gene was not available in TCRdb and was assigned here by matching the DNA to germline segments. Trimming removed 3 bases from V and 7 bases from J; junction bases left unmatched: 3. The germline gives CDR1 GITISATS, CDR2 ISYDGTV (reference sequence). The CDR3 is 11 residues long. The CDR3 sequence is CALWEPYKKLF. The CDR3 DNA sequence: TGTGCCTTGTGGGAGCCCTATAAGAAACTCTTT.

The chain employs TRGV2 and TRGJ1 or TRGJ2. TCRdb lists no J gene, so it was determined here by aligning the DNA to germline. The trim removed 1 base at V and 4 bases at J, leaving 4 bases unmatched. CDR1 and CDR2 (germline): EGSNGY, YDSYNSKV. The CDR3 sequence is 13 residues long. CDR3 region: CATWDGGYYKKLF. CDR3 sequence (DNA): TGTGCCACCTGGGACGGCGGCTATTATAAGAAACTCTTT.

V and J are TRGV2 and TRGJ1 or TRGJ2. This CDR3 has 12 residues. Germline loops: CDR1 EGSNGY, CDR2 YDSYNSKV. The V gene end was trimmed by 2 bases and the J gene end by 5 bases; junction bases not matched to a gene: 3. CDR3 in DNA: TGTGCCACCTGGGACGCCAATTATAAGAAACTCTTT. It codes for CATWDANYKKLF.

The chain joins TRGV4 to TRGJ1 or TRGJ2. TCRdb offers no J gene call, so here the DNA was matched to germline to obtain one. Germline CDR1 and CDR2: EGSTGY and YDSYTSSV. The CDR3 is made up of 12 amino acids. V was pared by 6 bases and J by 12 bases, with 14 bases of the junction left unmatched. The CDR3 reads CATWRTSRGKLF. The DNA for the CDR3 is TGTGCCACCTGGCGCACCAGCAGGGGGAAACTCTTT.

The rearrangement links TRGV9 to TRGJ1 or TRGJ2. The J gene was not available in TCRdb and was assigned here by matching the DNA to germline segments. The CDR3 sequence is 16 residues long. Trimming at V came to 2 bases and at J to 0 bases, leaving 10 bases not matched to a gene. Germline lookup yields CDR1 GITISATS and CDR2 ISYDGTV (reference sequence). The CDR3 DNA sequence: TGTGCCTTGTGGGAGGGCTATAATCGGAATTATTATAAGAAACTCTTT. Its translation is CALWEGYNRNYYKKLF.

This chain connects TRGV9 to TRGJ1 or TRGJ2. Since TCRdb gives no J gene, matching the DNA to germline was used here to assign it. This CDR3 is 11 amino acids long. V shed 7 bases and J 10 bases; nucleotides not matched to a gene: 10. Germline assignment: CDR1 GITISATS and CDR2 ISYDGTV (reference sequence). The CDR3 loop reads CALCKGRKKLF. The CDR3 DNA is TGTGCCTTGTGCAAGGGACGAAAGAAACTCTTT.

This clone was seen a handful of times. V is TRGV2 and J is TRGJ1 or TRGJ2. The V segment lost 0 bases and the J segment 11 bases; nucleotides outside the gene matches: 10. This CDR3 is built from 13 residues. Germline lookup yields CDR1 EGSNGY and CDR2 YDSYNSKV. The CDR3 bases are TGTGCCACCTGGGACGGGCTAGGGTCAGAGAAACTCTTT. This gives the protein CATWDGLGSEKLF.

Only a few counts were recorded for this clone. The J gene is TRGJ1 or TRGJ2, the V gene TRGV3. As TCRdb names no J gene, one was assigned here on the basis of a DNA match to germline. V trimming: 0 bases; J trimming: 8 bases; junction bases outside the gene matches: 4. Germline CDR1 VTNTFY, CDR2 YDVSTARD (reference sequence). The CDR3 loop spans 12 amino acids. This CDR3 reads CATWDRRDKKLF. The CDR3 nucleotides read TGTGCCACCTGGGACAGGCGGGATAAGAAACTCTTT.

The rearrangement joins TRGV3 to TRGJP2. Matching the DNA to germline supplied the J gene, which TCRdb does not give. The germline CDR1 and CDR2 sequences are VTNTFY and YDVSTARD (reference sequence). The CDR3 runs 14 residues. Trimming took 0 bases from V and 4 from J; bases not matched to a gene: 2. The CDR3 DNA sequence: TGTGCCACCTGGGACAGGCATAGTGATTGGATCAAGACGTTT. It translates to CATWDRHSDWIKTF.

V gene TRGV4 combines with J gene TRGJ1 or TRGJ2. The J gene was not available in TCRdb and was assigned here by matching the DNA to germline segments. Germline lookup yields CDR1 EGSTGY and CDR2 YDSYTSSV. The CDR3 has 11 residues. Trimming at V came to 0 bases and at J to 12 bases, leaving 5 bases not matched to a gene. CDR3 loop: CATWDGPWKLF. CDR3 DNA sequence: TGTGCCACCTGGGATGGGCCATGGAAACTCTTT.

This chain connects TRGV2 to TRGJ1 or TRGJ2. The V segment lost 4 bases and the J segment 11 bases; nucleotides outside the gene matches: 8. This CDR3 region has 11 residues. Per germline, CDR1 EGSNGY and CDR2 YDSYNSKV. CDR3: CATWELREKLF. The DNA of the CDR3 is TGTGCCACCTGGGAGTTGAGGGAGAAACTCTTT.

V usage is TRGV4 and J usage is TRGJP2. TCRdb offers no J gene call, so here the DNA was matched to germline to obtain one. The CDR3 is 13 amino acids. Trimming removed 6 bases from V and 1 base from J; junction bases left unmatched: 2. Germline V gene sequence: CDR1 EGSTGY, CDR2 YDSYTSSV. The CDR3: CATWRSSDWIKTF. The CDR3 DNA sequence: TGTGCCACCTGGCGTAGTAGTGATTGGATCAAGACGTTT.

As for this clone: The junction differs from germline at one of its ends, possibly a read error. The chain employs TRGV3 and TRGJ1 or TRGJ2. No J gene was available from TCRdb, and it was assigned here by a germline match of the DNA. From germline, CDR1 is VTNTFY and CDR2 YDVSTARD (reference sequence). This CDR3 contains 13 residues. The CDR3 region has the DNA TGTGCCAACTGGGTCTTACCTTACTATAAGAAACTCTTT. Translated: CANWVLPYYKKLF.

The chain recombines TRGV3 with TRGJ1 or TRGJ2. The J gene comes from matching the DNA to germline here; TCRdb lacks it. Germline loops: CDR1 VTNTFY, CDR2 YDVSTARD (reference sequence). The CDR3 contains 12 residues. V was pared by 0 bases and J by 10 bases, with 6 bases of the junction left unmatched. The DNA of the CDR3 is TGTGCCACCTGGGACAGGATAGCAAAGAAACTCTTT. It yields the protein CATWDRIAKKLF.

This chain joins TRGV8 and TRGJ1 or TRGJ2. The J gene is absent in TCRdb and was assigned here via DNA matching to germline. In germline, CDR1 is VENAVY, CDR2 YDSYNSRV. J lost 8 bases, V lost 4 bases, and 5 bases had no gene match. CDR3 size: 11 residues. CDR3 loop: CATWEPNKKLF. DNA for the CDR3: TGTGCCACCTGGGAACCCAATAAGAAACTCTTT.

The rearrangement joins TRGV4 to TRGJ1 or TRGJ2. The J gene is not listed in TCRdb, so it was assigned here from a DNA match to germline. Germline V CDR1 and CDR2: EGSTGY, YDSYTSSV. The junction had 5 bases not matched to a gene; V was cut back by 0 bases and J by 9 bases. The CDR3 length is 12 residues. In DNA form, the CDR3 reads TGTGCCACCTGGGATGGGCCAATTAAGAAACTCTTT. Residues: CATWDGPIKKLF.

This clone was picked up a small number of times. V gene TRGV3 combines with J gene TRGJ1 or TRGJ2. The germline gives CDR1 VTNTFY, CDR2 YDVSTARD (reference sequence). CDR3 length: 15 residues. The V and J ends lost 2 bases and 0 bases, in that order; junction bases with no gene match: 7. In DNA form, the CDR3 reads TGTGCCACCTGGGACAATCGCAAGAATTATTATAAGAAACTCTTT. This translates into CATWDNRKNYYKKLF.

This clone occurred once. At the DNA level, this CDR3 is encoded by other sequences in the same sample as well. The rearrangement uses TRGV4 and TRGJ1 or TRGJ2. No J segment appears in TCRdb, so it was assigned here by matching the sequence to germline. CDR1 and CDR2 from the germline V gene are EGSTGY and YDSYTSSV. CDR3 length: 15 amino acids. V shed 0 bases, J shed 2 bases, and the junction held 7 bases outside the gene matches. The CDR3 here is CATWDGRGDYYKKLF. CDR3 sequence (DNA): TGTGCCACCTGGGATGGGCGTGGGGATTATTATAAGAAACTCTTT.

This clone showed up just once. The chain uses TRGV3 and TRGJ1 or TRGJ2. TCRdb gives no J gene; it was assigned here by matching the DNA to germline. CDR3 length equals 15 residues. V dropped 0 bases and J dropped 11; count of bases not matched to a gene: 16. Per germline, CDR1 VTNTFY and CDR2 YDVSTARD (reference sequence). CDR3 coding DNA: TGTGCCACCTGGGACAGGCCCCCGAACGTGGGGGAGAAACTCTTT. Its translation: CATWDRPPNVGEKLF.